This T cell receptor (beta chain) was sequenced for a study of beta chain features in type 1 diabetes. Looking at the study overall: Fewer than 140,000,000 sorted cells were examined across all samples.

The investigators reverse transcribed all of the isolated RNA, so they sequenced expressed TCRB transcripts. TCRdb keeps only in-frame clones here, not all; method: immunoSEQ multiplex PCR. Counted here are around 250,000 clones, around 14% occurring once; the ten biggest clones make up approximately 0.018%. General observations from the study: Highly expressing activated T cells could be over-counted with a cDNA template. The study found moderately but significantly shorter TCRB CDR3s in all four CD4+ subsets of Type 1 diabetes patients. Insertions at VDJ junctions were less frequent in type 1 diabetes patients. These patients also deleted more nucleotides at the same junctions. Within patients, naive, central memory and Treg TCRB repertoires seemed more similar than within healthy donors.

The junction had 9 bases not matched to a gene; V was cut back by 4 bases and J by 3 bases. This CDR3 has 15 residues. Germline CDR1 and CDR2: SGDLS and YYNGEE. This clone has just a few counts. Antigen: not known. Sequencing used naive CD4+ T cells from blood. The chain is built from TRBV9 and TRBJ1-2; 7 bases line up with TRBD1. The clonotype comes from a man aged 30 to 39 with type 1 diabetes. The CDR3 here is CASSIVTGTDYGYTF. The CDR3 coding sequence is TGTGCCAGCAGCATTGTCACCGGGACAGACTATGGCTACACCTTC. Combining the CDR3 with reference TRBV9 and TRBJ1-2 gives the whole variable domain DSGVTQTPKHLITATGQRVTLRCSPRSGDLSVYWYQQSLDQGLQFLIQYYNGEERAKGNILERFSAQQFPDLHSELNLSSLELGDSALYFCASSIVTGTDYGYTFGSGTRLTVV.